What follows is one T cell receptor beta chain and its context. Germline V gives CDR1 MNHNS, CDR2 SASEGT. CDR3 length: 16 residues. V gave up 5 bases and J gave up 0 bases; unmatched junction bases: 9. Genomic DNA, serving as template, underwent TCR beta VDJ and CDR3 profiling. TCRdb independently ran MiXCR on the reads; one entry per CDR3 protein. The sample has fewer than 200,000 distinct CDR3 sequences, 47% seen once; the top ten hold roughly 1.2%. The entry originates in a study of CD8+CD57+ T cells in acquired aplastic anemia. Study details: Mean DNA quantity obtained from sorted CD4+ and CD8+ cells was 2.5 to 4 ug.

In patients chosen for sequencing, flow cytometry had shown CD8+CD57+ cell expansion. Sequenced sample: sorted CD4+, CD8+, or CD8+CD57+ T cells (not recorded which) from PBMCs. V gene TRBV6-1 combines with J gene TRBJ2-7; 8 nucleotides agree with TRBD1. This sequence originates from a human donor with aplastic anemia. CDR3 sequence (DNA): TGTGCCAGCAGTACCCGGGGCAGGGGGCCCTCCTACGAGCAGTACTTC. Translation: CASSTRGRGPSYEQYF.